This paragraph covers one T cell receptor (beta chain) sequence. Its antigen has not been determined. No much larger clone exists at a distance of one base, and base qualities are not known. This entry comes from a study of chemoradiotherapy in HPV16-positive cancers (dated by TCRdb to the early 2020s). The study in broad terms: Functional T-cell assays on cells from a couple of HPV16-positive patients defined candidate HPV-specific T-cell clones and common TCR motifs. The study asked whether T-cell immunity against the HPV oncoproteins E6 and E7 changes during chemoradiotherapy and whether it affects survival. The candidate HPV-specific TCRs and motifs were subsequently tracked in TCR repertoires obtained from some 90 patients with HPV-related cancers. Overall study outcomes, separate from this receptor: Expansion of candidate HPV-specific clones and E7-related TCR motifs was observed in the tumor microenvironment during treatment, whereas no such expansion was observed for non-HPV-specific T cells. In HPV16-positive patients, expansion of HPV-responsive T cells during chemoradiotherapy was found to be associated with improved recurrence-free survival. The functional definition of HPV-specific T cells was derived from only a couple of HPV16-positive patients, and the survival association was reported for HPV16-positive patients.

Because repertoires were sampled repeatedly during chemoradiotherapy, clonal expansion in the tumor microenvironment could be followed. Per the germline V gene, SGHRS is the CDR1 and YFSETQ is the CDR2. The CDR3, cysteine through phenylalanine, is 16 amino acids long. Solely the CDR3 DNA is kept, with 48 bases framed from the first base. Trimming removed 4 bases from V and 7 bases from J, leaving 23 bases between the germline ends. The method behind the library was the immunoSEQ multiplex PCR assay. In its TCRdb copy, this immuneACCESS table keeps in-frame sequences only and misses some clones. Where compared with another copy, unresolved V genes explain less than half of these, and the others have no known cause. The sample has over 6,000 clones on record, roughly 83% of them singletons. Around 3% of the sample is taken by the ten largest.

The receptor's source is a human donor with HPV-associated anogenital cancer. The chain is made from TRBV5-1 and TRBJ2-5, with no D gene named confidently. Sequenced material: blood, taken from a patient who underwent chemoradiotherapy. The encoded CDR3 is CASSIEGGRVLGTQYF. The DNA reads TGCGCCAGCAGCATAGAAGGTGGTCGGGTATTGGGGACCCAGTACTTC.